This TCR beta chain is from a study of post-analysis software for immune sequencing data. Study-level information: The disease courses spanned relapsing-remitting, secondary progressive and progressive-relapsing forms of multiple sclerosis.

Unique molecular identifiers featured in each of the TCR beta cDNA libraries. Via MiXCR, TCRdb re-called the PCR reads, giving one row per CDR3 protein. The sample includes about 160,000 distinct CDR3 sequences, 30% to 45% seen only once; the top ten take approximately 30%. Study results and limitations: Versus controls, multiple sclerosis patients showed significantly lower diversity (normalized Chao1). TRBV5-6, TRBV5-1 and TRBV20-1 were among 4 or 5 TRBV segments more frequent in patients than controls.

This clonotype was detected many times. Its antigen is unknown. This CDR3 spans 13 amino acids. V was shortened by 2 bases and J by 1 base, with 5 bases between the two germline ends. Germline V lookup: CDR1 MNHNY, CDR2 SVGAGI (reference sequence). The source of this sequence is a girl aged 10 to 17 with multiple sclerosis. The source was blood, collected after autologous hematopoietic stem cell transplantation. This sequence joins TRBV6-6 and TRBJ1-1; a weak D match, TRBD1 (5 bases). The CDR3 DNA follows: TGTGCCAGCAGTTACGGGGGGAACACTGAAGCTTTCTTT. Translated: CASSYGGNTEAFF.